The source of this TCR beta chain is a study of shared clonotypes between healthy human individuals. The overall study: Three plates each covered CD4 naive and memory; CD8 naive two, CD8 memory one. Study-level results: Sampling covered blood only; tissue repertoires likely differ.

Concerning this clone: No antigen is known for it.

The V gene end was trimmed by 3 bases and the J gene end by 7 bases; junction bases not matched to a gene: 5. The CDR3 length is 15 residues. Germline CDR1 and CDR2: SNHLY and FYNNEI. TCRdb's copy holds only in-frame clones and misses some; the assay was immunoSEQ multiplex PCR. Of roughly 2.4 million clones listed, 90% to 97% are singletons. The chain uses TRBV2 and TRBJ1-4; 10 bases agree with TRBD1. This clonotype was sampled from a man aged 18-30 years in good health. What was sequenced was naive CD4+ T cells sorted from blood. Stated subset: CD45RA+ positively selected. The CDR3 here is CASSDLGQGGEKLFF. The CDR3, as DNA: TGTGCCAGCAGTGACCTTGGACAGGGGGGTGAAAAACTGTTTTTT. Combining the CDR3 with reference TRBV2 and TRBJ1-4 gives the whole variable domain EPEVTQTPSHQVTQMGQEVILRCVPISNHLYFYWYRQILGQKVEFLVSFYNNEISEKSEIFDDQFSVERPDGSNFTLKIRSTKLEDSAMYFCASSDLGQGGEKLFFGSGTQLSVL.